Listed below are T cell receptor beta chains from one sample, sequenced in a study of T cells after yellow fever vaccination. TCRdb processed the 5' RACE reads anew with MiXCR; each CDR3 protein has one entry. The sample has some 420,000 distinct CDR3 sequences, about 17% seen once. The input for sequencing was PBMCs, taken before the yellow fever booster vaccination. The source is a man younger than 30 who received the YFV17D yellow fever vaccine. Both conserved end residues are part of each CDR3. The D gene is left open where the match is weak. Clone size is not always given. Where it is, it says once, few, many or a class for expanded clones.

V gene	D gene	clone size	J gene	CDR3 protein	CDR3 DNA
TRBV20-1	NA	few	TRBJ1-4	CSARDRGMATNEKLFF	TGCAGTGCTAGAGATAGGGGCATGGCAACTAATGAAAAACTGTTTTTT
TRBV11-2	NA	NA	TRBJ1-2	CASSRDRGGYTF	TGTGCCAGCAGCCGGGATCGGGGTGGCTACACCTTC
TRBV5-1	TRBD1	few	TRBJ2-3	CASSLGAGGSADTQYF	TGCGCCAGCAGCTTAGGCGCAGGGGGATCGGCAGATACGCAGTATTTT
TRBV24-1	TRBD1	NA	TRBJ2-6	CATSVDREVLSANVLTF	TGTGCCACCAGTGTTGACAGGGAAGTTCTATCAGCCAACGTCCTGACTTTC
TRBV20-1	NA	NA	TRBJ2-7	CSARAPRAYEQYF	TGCAGTGCTAGAGCCCCTAGGGCCTACGAGCAGTACTTC
TRBV15	TRBD1	few	TRBJ1-4	CATSRGGGNEKLFF	TGTGCCACCAGCAGAGGAGGGGGCAATGAAAAACTGTTTTTT
TRBV12-3/TRBV12-4	NA	NA	TRBJ1-1	CASSYRQEAFF	TGTGCCAGCAGTTATAGACAGGAAGCTTTCTTT
TRBV7-9	TRBD1	few	TRBJ1-5	CASSPYTGVNQPQHF	TGTGCCAGCAGCCCGTACACAGGGGTTAATCAGCCCCAGCATTTT
TRBV7-2	NA	NA	TRBJ1-5	CASSLAGFQPQHF	TGTGCCAGCAGCTTAGCAGGTTTTCAGCCCCAGCATTTT
TRBV4-1	TRBD1	NA	TRBJ2-6	CASSQTGVAGANVLTF	TGCGCCAGCAGCCAGACAGGGGTGGCTGGGGCCAACGTCCTGACTTTC
TRBV6-5	NA	NA	TRBJ2-2	CASSFDISNTGELFF	TGTGCCAGCAGTTTCGACATTTCCAACACCGGGGAGCTGTTTTTT
TRBV2	NA	NA	TRBJ1-2	CASSEAGLIKTGYGYTF	TGTGCCAGCAGTGAAGCAGGACTGATCAAAACGGGCTATGGCTACACCTTC
TRBV7-9	TRBD1	few	TRBJ1-2	CAIGTGGSYTF	TGTGCCATCGGGACAGGGGGAAGCTACACCTTC
TRBV7-6	TRBD1	NA	TRBJ2-5	CASSDQTGGSETQYF	TGTGCCAGCAGCGATCAAACAGGGGGCTCGGAGACCCAGTACTTC
TRBV19	NA	NA	TRBJ2-5	CASSIGEGFFDETQYF	TGTGCCAGTAGTATTGGTGAGGGCTTTTTCGATGAGACCCAGTACTTC
TRBV24-1	TRBD1	NA	TRBJ1-5	CATSRTGSNQPQHF	TGTGCCACCAGCCGGACAGGATCGAATCAGCCCCAGCATTTT
TRBV6-5	NA	NA	TRBJ2-2	CASSYSITGDTGELFF	TGTGCCAGCAGTTACTCAATCACAGGAGACACCGGGGAGCTGTTTTTT
TRBV11-2	TRBD1	NA	TRBJ2-5	CASSPPTGSGETQYF	TGTGCCAGCAGCCCCCCGACAGGGAGTGGGGAGACCCAGTACTTC
TRBV7-2	NA	few	TRBJ2-7	CASRPTRSSYEQYF	TGTGCCAGCAGGCCGACGAGGAGCTCCTACGAGCAGTACTTC
TRBV7-2	TRBD2	NA	TRBJ2-7	CASSLLAGGYEQYF	TGTGCCAGCAGCTTACTAGCGGGGGGATACGAGCAGTACTTC
TRBV6-6	NA	NA	TRBJ2-7	CASSYPKVGESYEQYF	TGTGCCAGCAGTTACCCGAAGGTGGGGGAATCCTACGAGCAGTACTTC
TRBV10-2	NA	NA	TRBJ2-1	CANPLRGYRNEQFF	TGCGCCAACCCGCTCCGGGGGTACAGGAATGAGCAGTTCTTC
TRBV20-1	NA	few	TRBJ2-3	CSARVGGPDTQYF	TGCAGTGCTAGGGTGGGGGGGCCAGATACGCAGTATTTT
TRBV4-3	NA	NA	TRBJ1-2	CASSQGYITNYGYTF	TGCGCCAGCAGCCAAGGATACATTACTAACTATGGCTACACCTTC
TRBV7-2	NA	many	TRBJ2-3	CASSPRGGADTQYF	TGTGCCAGCAGTCCGAGGGGGGGGGCAGATACGCAGTATTTT
TRBV2	NA	NA	TRBJ1-1	CASNGDTEAFF	TGTGCCAGCAACGGAGACACTGAAGCTTTCTTT
TRBV5-1	NA	few	TRBJ1-2	CASSLDVGYGYTF	TGCGCCAGCAGCTTGGATGTAGGCTATGGCTACACCTTC
TRBV7-6	TRBD1	NA	TRBJ2-3	CASSRGRQDTQYF	TGTGCCAGCAGCAGGGGGCGGCAAGATACGCAGTATTTT
TRBV29-1	NA	NA	TRBJ1-1	CSVDWWGRGTEAFF	TGCAGCGTTGATTGGTGGGGGCGAGGGACTGAAGCTTTCTTT
TRBV19	NA	once	TRBJ2-2	CASSIKQGNTGELFF	TGTGCCAGTAGTATTAAACAGGGGAACACCGGGGAGCTGTTTTTT
TRBV4-1	NA	NA	TRBJ1-5	CASSQADSSNQPQHF	TGCGCCAGCAGCCAAGCCGACAGTAGCAATCAGCCCCAGCATTTT
TRBV7-6	NA	few	TRBJ1-1	CASSLAGSGPRRAFF	TGTGCCAGCAGCTTAGCCGGCTCAGGCCCAAGGAGAGCTTTCTTT
TRBV29-1	NA	few	TRBJ2-5	CSVDRQWSPGETQYF	TGCAGCGTTGACCGGCAGTGGAGTCCCGGGGAGACCCAGTACTTC
TRBV5-5	NA	NA	TRBJ2-3	CASSSPSADTQYF	TGTGCCAGCAGTTCTCCTAGCGCCGATACGCAGTATTTT
TRBV6-2/TRBV6-3	TRBD2	NA	TRBJ2-1	CASSPLGLAGGNEQFF	TGTGCCAGCAGCCCCTTGGGACTAGCGGGGGGTAATGAGCAGTTCTTC
TRBV7-3	NA	NA	TRBJ2-5	CASSPSVEGSQYF	TGTGCCAGCAGTCCCAGCGTAGAGGGCTCCCAGTACTTC
TRBV2	TRBD2	NA	TRBJ2-1	CASSGEGLAGGNEQFF	TGTGCCAGCAGTGGCGAGGGACTAGCGGGGGGCAATGAGCAGTTCTTC
TRBV15	NA	NA	TRBJ2-5	CATSSRKGGFRETQYF	TGTGCCACCAGCAGCCGCAAGGGCGGCTTTCGGGAGACCCAGTACTTC
TRBV25-1	TRBD1	NA	TRBJ1-2	CASSGRRDRWDYGYTF	TGTGCCAGCAGTGGACGCCGGGACAGGTGGGACTATGGCTACACCTTC
TRBV12-3/TRBV12-4	NA	NA	TRBJ1-5	CASRGPVQPQHF	TGTGCCAGCCGCGGTCCCGTTCAGCCCCAGCATTTT
TRBV7-2	TRBD2	few	TRBJ2-5	CASSLRRGEETQYF	TGTGCCAGCAGCTTAAGGCGGGGGGAAGAGACCCAGTACTTC
TRBV29-1	NA	NA	TRBJ2-7	CSVETGSPYEQYF	TGCAGCGTGGAAACAGGGTCCCCCTACGAGCAGTACTTC
TRBV23-1	TRBD2	NA	TRBJ2-5	CATCTSGVKETQYF	TGCGCCACTTGTACTAGCGGGGTAAAAGAGACCCAGTACTTC
TRBV9	TRBD1	few	TRBJ2-5	CASSEGPGQGTETQYF	TGTGCCAGCAGCGAAGGCCCGGGACAGGGGACGGAGACCCAGTACTTC
TRBV12-3/TRBV12-4	NA	few	TRBJ2-4	CASSQGSAKNIQYF	TGTGCCAGCAGTCAAGGTAGTGCCAAAAACATTCAGTACTTC
TRBV7-3	NA	NA	TRBJ2-3	CASSYHGGADTQYF	TGTGCCAGCAGCTACCACGGGGGTGCAGATACGCAGTATTTT
TRBV12-5	NA	NA	TRBJ2-5	CASGLDVQETQYF	TGTGCTAGTGGTTTAGATGTCCAAGAGACCCAGTACTTC
TRBV27	TRBD1	NA	TRBJ2-2	CASGVDRGSGELFF	TGTGCCAGCGGGGTGGACAGGGGCTCCGGGGAGCTGTTTTTT
TRBV2	NA	NA	TRBJ2-7	CASSVGVDPYEQYF	TGTGCCAGCAGTGTCGGCGTAGACCCCTACGAGCAGTACTTC
TRBV7-3	TRBD1	NA	TRBJ2-5	CASSQGQGAETQYF	TGTGCCAGCAGCCAAGGACAGGGGGCAGAGACCCAGTACTTC
TRBV20-1	TRBD1	few	TRBJ2-1	CSARRGGTYNEQFF	TGCAGTGCTAGAAGAGGGGGCACCTACAATGAGCAGTTCTTC
TRBV20-1	TRBD1	few	TRBJ2-1	CSATYPGQGVEEQFF	TGCAGTGCCACCTACCCGGGACAGGGGGTAGAGGAGCAGTTCTTC
TRBV18	NA	many	TRBJ1-1	CASSPSGLFTEAFF	TGTGCCAGCTCACCCTCTGGTTTATTCACTGAAGCTTTCTTT
TRBV4-2	NA	NA	TRBJ1-2	CATSGGQSNGYTF	TGTGCCACTAGCGGGGGGCAATCCAATGGCTACACCTTC
TRBV12-3/TRBV12-4	NA	NA	TRBJ2-6	CASSFSGTGANVLTF	TGTGCCAGCAGTTTTTCCGGGACGGGGGCCAACGTCCTGACTTTC
TRBV7-9	TRBD2	few	TRBJ2-3	CASSALAGPTDTQYF	TGTGCCAGCAGCGCACTAGCGGGGCCCACAGATACGCAGTATTTT